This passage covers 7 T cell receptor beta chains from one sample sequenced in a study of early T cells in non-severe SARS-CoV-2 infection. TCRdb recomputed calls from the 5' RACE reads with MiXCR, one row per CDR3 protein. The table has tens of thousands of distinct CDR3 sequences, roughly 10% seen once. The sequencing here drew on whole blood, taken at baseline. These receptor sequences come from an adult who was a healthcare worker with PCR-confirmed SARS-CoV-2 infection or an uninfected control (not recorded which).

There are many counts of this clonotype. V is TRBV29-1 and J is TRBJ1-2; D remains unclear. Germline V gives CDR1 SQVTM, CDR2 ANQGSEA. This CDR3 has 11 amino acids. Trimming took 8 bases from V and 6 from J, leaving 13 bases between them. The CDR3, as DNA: TGCAGCTTTCGGGCGGCCCATGGCTACACCTTC. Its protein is CSFRAAHGYTF.

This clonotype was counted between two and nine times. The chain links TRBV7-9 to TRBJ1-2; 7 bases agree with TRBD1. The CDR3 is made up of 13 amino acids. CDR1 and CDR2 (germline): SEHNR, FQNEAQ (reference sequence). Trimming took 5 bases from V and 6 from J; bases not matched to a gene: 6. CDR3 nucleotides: TGTGCCAGCAGCCCACAGGGGACCCATGGCTACACCTTC. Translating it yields CASSPQGTHGYTF.

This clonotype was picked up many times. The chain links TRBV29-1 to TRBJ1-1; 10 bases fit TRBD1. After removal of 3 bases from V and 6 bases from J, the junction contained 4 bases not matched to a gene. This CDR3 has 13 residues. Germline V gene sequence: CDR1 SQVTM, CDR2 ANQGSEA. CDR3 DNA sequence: TGCAGCGTTGATGGGACAGGGGTCCCTGAAGCTTTCTTT. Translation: CSVDGTGVPEAFF.

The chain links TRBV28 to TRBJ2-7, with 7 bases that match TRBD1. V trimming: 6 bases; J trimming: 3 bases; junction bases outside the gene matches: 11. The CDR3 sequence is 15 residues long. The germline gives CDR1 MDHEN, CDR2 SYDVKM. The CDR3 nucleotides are TGTGCCAGCAGAACCGGGACAGCCTCTCTCTACGAGCAGTACTTC. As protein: CASRTGTASLYEQYF. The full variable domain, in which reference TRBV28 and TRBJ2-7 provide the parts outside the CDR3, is DVKVTQSSRYLVKRTGEKVFLECVQDMDHENMFWYRQDPGLGLRLIYFSYDVKMKEKGDIPEGYSVSREKKERFSLILESASTNQTSMYLCASRTGTASLYEQYFGPGTRLTVT.

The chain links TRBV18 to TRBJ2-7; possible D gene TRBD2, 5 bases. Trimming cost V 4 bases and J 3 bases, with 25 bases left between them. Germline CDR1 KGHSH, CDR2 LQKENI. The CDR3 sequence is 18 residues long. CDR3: CASSLSAISSREIYEQYF. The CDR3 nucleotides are TGTGCCAGCTCACTCAGTGCGATAAGCAGTCGGGAAATCTACGAGCAGTACTTC.

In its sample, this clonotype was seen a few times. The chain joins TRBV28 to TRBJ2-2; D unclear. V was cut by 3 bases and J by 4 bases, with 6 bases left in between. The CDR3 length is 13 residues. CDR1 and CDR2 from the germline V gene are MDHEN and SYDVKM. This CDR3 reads CASSFTSTGELFF. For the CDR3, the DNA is TGTGCCAGCAGTTTCACAAGCACCGGGGAGCTGTTTTTT.

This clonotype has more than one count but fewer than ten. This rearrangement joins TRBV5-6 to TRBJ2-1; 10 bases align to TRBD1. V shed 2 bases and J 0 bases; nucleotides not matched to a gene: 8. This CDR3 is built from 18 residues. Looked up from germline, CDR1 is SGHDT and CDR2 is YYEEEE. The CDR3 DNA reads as TGTGCCAGCAGCTTCGACAGGGGGCAAGGAGGCTCCTACAATGAGCAGTTCTTC. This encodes CASSFDRGQGGSYNEQFF. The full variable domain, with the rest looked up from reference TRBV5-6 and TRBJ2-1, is DAGVTQSPTHLIKTRGQQVTLRCSPKSGHDTVSWYQQALGQGPQFIFQYYEEEERQRGNFPDRFSGHQFPNYSSELNVNALLLGDSALYLCASSFDRGQGGSYNEQFFGPGTRLTVL.